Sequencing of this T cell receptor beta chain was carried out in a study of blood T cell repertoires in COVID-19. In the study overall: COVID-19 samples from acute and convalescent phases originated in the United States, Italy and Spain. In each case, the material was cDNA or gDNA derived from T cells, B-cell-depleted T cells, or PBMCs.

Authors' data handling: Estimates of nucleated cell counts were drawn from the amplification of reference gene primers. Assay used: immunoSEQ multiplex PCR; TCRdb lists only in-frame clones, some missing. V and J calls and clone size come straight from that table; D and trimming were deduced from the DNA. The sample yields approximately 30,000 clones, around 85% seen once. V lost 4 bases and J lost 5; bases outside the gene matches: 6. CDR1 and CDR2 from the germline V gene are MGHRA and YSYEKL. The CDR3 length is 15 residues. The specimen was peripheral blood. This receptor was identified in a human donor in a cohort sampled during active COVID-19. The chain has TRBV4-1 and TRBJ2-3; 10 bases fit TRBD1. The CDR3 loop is CASSRGTGEGDTQYF. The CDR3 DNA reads TGCGCCAGCAGCCGTGGGACAGGGGAGGGAGATACGCAGTATTTT.